This TCR beta chain was profiled in a study of T cell repertoires in cytomegalovirus infection. As for the study in general: CMV infection plus the matching HLA type was flagged by public TCR beta signatures.

Remarks on this clonotype: Antigen: not known.

Germline V gene sequence: CDR1 DFQATT, CDR2 SNEGSKA (reference sequence). V was clipped by 3 bases and J by 3 bases, with 15 bases between them. There are 14 residues in the CDR3. Overall study results and limits: There were carriers of CMV plus the relevant HLA, and cumulative public TCR beta family frequency identified them. Clonotypes of TCR beta that were HLA-C-restricted and CMV-specific dominated the ex vivo response.

A single record per CDR3 protein comes from TCRdb applying MiXCR to the reads. The data show approximately 700,000 distinct CDR3 sequences, with less than 40% seen just once and 2.5% to 3.5% held by the top ten. Sequenced material: PBMCs. The chain joins TRBV20-1 to TRBJ2-7; D is uncertain. This TCR was sampled from a human donor in good health (CMV status not recorded). Some clones in this sample may be carry-over from other donors' samples. The chain's CDR3 is CSARTPENDYEQYF. In DNA form, the CDR3 reads TGCAGTGCTAGGACCCCAGAAAATGACTACGAGCAGTACTTC.